This T cell receptor (beta chain) was recorded in a study of cytomegalovirus exposure and HLA in healthy donors. The wider study: An earlier analysis found under 130 million unique TCR beta sequences from about 190 million T cells. Regarding the study as a whole: Later genetic work tied a missense DCLRE1C variant to beta-chain V and J trimming.

A multiplex PCR was run with 60 Vbeta primers and 13 Jbeta primers. TCRdb keeps only in-frame clones here, not all; method: immunoSEQ multiplex PCR. The sample holds around 140,000 clones; about 76% are singletons and the top ten take 3.5% to 5%. To note about this clone: No antigen is known for it.

What was sequenced was PBMCs. This clonotype originated in a male donor in good health and CMV-seronegative.

The CDR3 loop reads CASSLVQGAGEQYF. CDR3 coding DNA: TGTGCCAGCAGCTTAGTGCAGGGAGCGGGGGAGCAGTACTTC. V is TRBV11-2 and J is TRBJ2-5, with 8 bases that match TRBD2. V lost 1 base and J lost 11; bases outside the gene matches: 9. This CDR3 contains 14 residues. Germline CDR1 SGHAT, CDR2 FQNNGV. Drawing the rest from reference TRBV11-2 and TRBJ2-5, the complete variable domain is EAGVAQSPRYKIIEKRQSVAFWCNPISGHATLYWYQQILGQGPKLLIQFQNNGVVDDSQLPKDRFSAERLKGVDSTLKIQPAKLEDSAVYLCASSLVQGAGEQYFGPGTRLLVL.